A selection of T cell receptor beta chains follows, all from one sample in a study of PD-L1 blockade in urothelial cancer. Using immunoSEQ multiplex PCR, the repertoire was profiled, and TCRdb retains in-frame clones only, with some absent. In the table there are 49,000 or so clones, more than 65% of which are singletons. The sample here was PBMCs, taken around atezolizumab (anti-PD-L1) treatment. These receptor sequences come from a man in his 70s with urothelial cancer. CDR3s include the opening cysteine and the closing phenylalanine or tryptophan. Each record gives: J gene, V gene, clone size, D gene, CDR3 DNA, CDR3 protein. The D gene is left open where the match is weak. Only part of the rows carry a size: once, few, many, or a class if the clone is expanded.

TRBJ1-2	TRBV11-2	once	TRBD1	TGTGCCAGCAGCCAGGGACAGGGAGACTATGGCTACACCTTC	CASSQGQGDYGYTF
TRBJ2-3	TRBV30	NA	TRBD2	TGTGCCGCCCGACTAGCGGGAAGCACAGATACGCAGTATTTT	CAARLAGSTDTQYF
TRBJ2-1	TRBV4-2	NA	TRBD1	TGTGCCAGCAGCCAGCAGGTAGACAGGGCGGGCAATGAGCAGTTCTTC	CASSQQVDRAGNEQFF
TRBJ1-4	TRBV6-1	NA	TRBD1	TGTGCCAGCAGTGCGGGGACAGATCAAAATGAAAAACTGTTTTTT	CASSAGTDQNEKLFF
TRBJ1-4	TRBV5-1	NA	NA	TGCGCCAGCAGCTCGCAAGGGGTTCAGGAAAAACTGTTTTTT	CASSSQGVQEKLFF
TRBJ2-2	TRBV9	once	NA	TGTGCCAGCAGCGTAGCAGTGTCCGCGAACACCGGGGAGCTGTTTTTT	CASSVAVSANTGELFF
TRBJ1-2	TRBV6-5	NA	TRBD1	TGTGCCAGCAGTTACTTGGCCAGGGGGTATGGCTACACCTTC	CASSYLARGYGYTF
TRBJ2-2	TRBV5-1	few	TRBD2	TGCGCCAGCAGCTATGCCTTAGCGGGCGACCGCGGGGAGCTGTTTTTT	CASSYALAGDRGELFF
TRBJ1-1	TRBV9	NA	TRBD1	TGTGCCAGCAGCCTCCGGGACAGGGAAGGAGCTTTCTTT	CASSLRDREGAFF
TRBJ2-7	TRBV5-6	NA	TRBD2	TGTGCCAGCAGCTTGGACGGGGAGGGAGACGAGCAGTACTTC	CASSLDGEGDEQYF
TRBJ1-1	TRBV19	NA	NA	TGTGCCAGTAGGAATCGACAGGTTTCTGAAGCTTTCTTT	CASRNRQVSEAFF
TRBJ2-1	TRBV29-1	few	NA	TGCAGCGTTGAGGGTGGCGCGGAGACCTACAATGAGCAGTTCTTC	CSVEGGAETYNEQFF
TRBJ2-1	TRBV10-3	once	TRBD2	TGTGCCATCACCACCTCCCAAGAAGCGGGGCGCTATGAGCAGTTCTTC	CAITTSQEAGRYEQFF
TRBJ2-1	TRBV6-6	NA	NA	TGTGCCAGCAGTCCAGGGGTTGAGCAGTTCTTC	CASSPGVEQFF
TRBJ2-1	TRBV7-3	once	NA	TGTGCCAGCAGCCAACCGGGACACTCCTACAATGAGCAGTTCTTC	CASSQPGHSYNEQFF
TRBJ2-5	TRBV10-2	NA	NA	TGCGCCAGCAGCTCCCTGGCAGACCAAGAGACCCAGTACTTC	CASSSLADQETQYF
TRBJ2-7	TRBV28	NA	TRBD2	TGTGCCAGCAACGGGATCTCAGCGGGAGTCCTCTACGAGCAGTACTTC	CASNGISAGVLYEQYF
TRBJ1-2	TRBV5-4	NA	TRBD1	TGTGCCAGCAGTCTCGGGACAGCGATCTACTATGGCTACACCTTC	CASSLGTAIYYGYTF
TRBJ1-1	TRBV27	NA	TRBD1	TGTGCCAGCTCGGACAGGGGGACTGAAGCTTTCTTT	CASSDRGTEAFF
TRBJ2-2	TRBV21-1	NA	NA	TGTGCCAGCAGCAAAGAAAACGACCCCACTAGACAGGCGAATAACACCGGGGAGCTGTTTTTT	CASSKENDPTRQANNTGELFF
TRBJ2-6	TRBV6-1	few	TRBD2	TGTGCCAGCAGTGAATCGGACGGGGGGACCTCTGGGGCCAACGTCCTGACTTTC	CASSESDGGTSGANVLTF
TRBJ1-2	TRBV28	NA	NA	TGTGCCAGCAGTTTTGGCCAGGGGAATGGCTACACCTTC	CASSFGQGNGYTF
TRBJ1-4	TRBV5-1	NA	NA	TGCGCCAGCAGCTTGAGCAGGTTTGCTGAAAAACTGTTTTTT	CASSLSRFAEKLFF
TRBJ1-2	TRBV6-6	NA	NA	TGTGCCAGCAGGTCCGGGACACCCTATGGCTACACCTTC	CASRSGTPYGYTF
TRBJ2-2	TRBV13	NA	TRBD2	TGTGCCAGCAGCTTAGCAGCGGGGATGAACACCGGGGAGCTGTTTTTT	CASSLAAGMNTGELFF
TRBJ2-3	TRBV15	NA	NA	TGTGCCACCAGCAGGTTATCCGGCGGTGGACACACAGATACGCAGTATTTT	CATSRLSGGGHTDTQYF
TRBJ1-2	TRBV5-4	NA	NA	TGTGCCAGCAGCTTGGCGACCGGGACTTATGGCTACACCTTC	CASSLATGTYGYTF
TRBJ1-1	TRBV2	NA	TRBD1	TGTGCCAGCAGTCTGCGGACAGGGAACACTGAAGCTTTCTTT	CASSLRTGNTEAFF
TRBJ1-1	TRBV28	NA	NA	TGTGCCAGCAGTTTACGGGTCACTGAAGCTTTCTTT	CASSLRVTEAFF
TRBJ2-1	TRBV11-3	NA	NA	TGTGCCAGCAGCTTAGGAAGAGCGGGCCCTTTTCGCTCCTACAATGAGCAGTTCTTC	CASSLGRAGPFRSYNEQFF
TRBJ2-1	TRBV7-9	NA	TRBD2	TGTGCCAGCAGCTTGGCTAGCGGGAGAACCTACAATGAGCAGTTCTTC	CASSLASGRTYNEQFF
TRBJ2-4	TRBV5-1	NA	TRBD1	TGCGCCAGCAGCCCGGCCGGGACAGGGGGCGCCGGAAACATTCAGTACTTC	CASSPAGTGGAGNIQYF
TRBJ2-3	TRBV7-2	NA	TRBD2	TGTGCCAGCAGCTCCGGACTAGCGGGAAGAGCAGATACGCAGTATTTT	CASSSGLAGRADTQYF
TRBJ1-2	TRBV5-1	NA	NA	TGCGCCAGCAGCTTGTGGGGGGAGGCTGGCTACACCTTC	CASSLWGEAGYTF
TRBJ2-3	TRBV6-1	NA	TRBD2	TGTGCCAGCAGTGTCGGGACTAGCGGGGGCACAGATACGCAGTATTTT	CASSVGTSGGTDTQYF
TRBJ1-1	TRBV7-6	NA	NA	TGTGCCAGCAGCTCCTCCAGGAACACTGAAGCTTTCTTT	CASSSSRNTEAFF
TRBJ1-2	TRBV18	NA	NA	TGTGCCAGCTCACCACCGGGGGCAAACTATGGCTACACCTTC	CASSPPGANYGYTF
TRBJ1-2	TRBV19	once	TRBD1	TGTGCCAGTAGTGTTCGACAGGGGGTCGACTATGGCTACACCTTC	CASSVRQGVDYGYTF
TRBJ2-5	TRBV28	NA	TRBD1	TGTGCCAGCAGTTTCCCGACAGGGAGTCGAGAGACCCAGTACTTC	CASSFPTGSRETQYF
TRBJ1-1	TRBV6-1	NA	NA	TGTGCCAGCATGGGCCAAGTAAACACTGAAGCTTTCTTT	CASMGQVNTEAFF
TRBJ1-5	TRBV10-3	NA	NA	TGTGCCATCAGTGACCAATCTTTACAGGGAAGGTATTACCAGCCCCAGCATTTT	CAISDQSLQGRYYQPQHF
TRBJ1-5	TRBV5-1	NA	NA	TGCGCCAGCAGCTTAACTGGCGGGAGCAATCAGCCCCAGCATTTT	CASSLTGGSNQPQHF
TRBJ1-2	TRBV5-1	NA	TRBD1	TGCGCCAGCAGCTTGGAGACAGGGGCCTATGGCTACACCTTC	CASSLETGAYGYTF
TRBJ1-5	TRBV6-5	NA	NA	TGTGCCAGCAGCCCCCGGGATAGACATCAGCCCCAGCATTTT	CASSPRDRHQPQHF
TRBJ2-2	TRBV7-6	few	TRBD2	TGTGCCAGCAGGGGGGGACTAGCCACCGGGGAGCTGTTTTTT	CASRGGLATGELFF
TRBJ2-7	TRBV9	NA	NA	TGTGCCAGCAGCGTCGGGCAGGGTTGGGAGCAGTACTTC	CASSVGQGWEQYF
TRBJ2-7	TRBV5-4	NA	TRBD2	TGTGCCAGCAGCGGGGTGGGACTAGCGGCCTACGAGCAGTACTTC	CASSGVGLAAYEQYF
TRBJ2-7	TRBV5-1	NA	NA	TGCGCCAGCAGCTTCGGTCGGGACAAGCCCTACGAGCAGTACTTC	CASSFGRDKPYEQYF